These 20 T cell receptor beta chains came from one sample sequenced in a study of cytomegalovirus exposure and HLA in healthy donors. The data were produced by immunoSEQ multiplex PCR, yet TCRdb's version contains in-frame clones alone and is incomplete. Of over 200,000 clones in the sample, over 80% were seen once. Sequencing used PBMCs. All receptors come from a woman in her thirties in good health and CMV-seropositive.

This chain links TRBV5-1 with TRBJ2-3; TRBD2 might be the D (6 bases). CDR1 and CDR2 from the germline V gene are SGHRS and YFSETQ. V lost 9 bases and J 2 bases, leaving 16 bases between the germline ends. This CDR3 region has 14 residues. CDR3 coding DNA: TGCGCCACCAACTATGGGGGGATCACAGATACGCAGTATTTT. Protein sequence: CATNYGGITDTQYF.

This clone was observed a single time. Additional DNA sequences in this sample encode the identical CDR3. The chain employs TRBV5-6 and TRBJ1-2; perhaps TRBD1 as D (6 bases). Trimming cost V 2 bases and J 2 bases, with 7 bases left between them. The CDR3 is made up of 13 amino acids. Germline loops: CDR1 SGHDT, CDR2 YYEEEE. The CDR3 sequence is CASSLGQNYGYTF. As DNA, the CDR3 is TGTGCCAGCAGCTTAGGACAGAACTATGGCTACACCTTC.

The chain couples TRBV9 to TRBJ2-2; TRBD2 aligns across 7 bases. Germline V gene data show CDR1 as SGDLS and CDR2 as YYNGEE. The CDR3 sequence is 14 residues long. Trimming took 0 bases from V and 7 from J; bases not matched to a gene: 3. The CDR3 region has the DNA TGTGCCAGCAGCGTAGACAGCGGGGACGGGGAGCTGTTTTTT. Its protein is CASSVDSGDGELFF.

The chain carries TRBV12-5 and TRBJ2-3; no firm D call. This CDR3 is built from 16 residues. Per germline, CDR1 LGHNT and CDR2 FRNRAP. Trimming took off 6 bases at V and 6 bases at J, with 22 bases between the two ends. The CDR3 DNA sequence: TGTGCTAGTGGCCCCAAAAGCTTCCAGAATTTCGATACGCAGTATTTT. Translating gives CASGPKSFQNFDTQYF. Full variable domain (missing parts from reference TRBV12-5 and TRBJ2-3): DARVTQTPRHKVTEMGQEVTMRCQPILGHNTVFWYRQTMMQGLELLAYFRNRAPLDDSGMPKDRFSAEMPDATLATLKIQPSEPRDSAVYFCASGPKSFQNFDTQYFGPGTRLTVL.

Only a few counts were recorded for this clone. The chain is built from TRBV19 and TRBJ1-5, with 8 positions matching TRBD1. CDR1 is LNHDA and CDR2 is SQIVND in the germline V gene (reference sequence). This CDR3 has 14 residues. V gave up 7 bases and J gave up 2 bases; unmatched junction bases: 4. The CDR3 region is CASKDREGNQPQHF. Written as DNA, the CDR3 is TGTGCCAGTAAGGACAGGGAGGGCAATCAGCCCCAGCATTTT. Drawing the rest from reference TRBV19 and TRBJ1-5, the complete variable domain is DGGITQSPKYLFRKEGQNVTLSCEQNLNHDAMYWYRQDPGQGLRLIYYSQIVNDFQKGDIAEGYSVSREKKESFPLTVTSAQKNPTAFYLCASKDREGNQPQHFGDGTRLSIL.

The genes are TRBV7-6 and TRBJ2-2; D is perhaps TRBD2 (6 bases). In germline, CDR1 is SGHVS, CDR2 FNYEAQ. This CDR3 region has 13 residues. Between the trimmed V and J ends, which lost 4 bases and 5 bases, there was a span of 8 bases. The CDR3 DNA reads TGTGCCAGCAGCTCCCGGGGGACCGGGGAGCTGTTTTTT. Translation gives CASSSRGTGELFF. The full variable domain, in which reference TRBV7-6 and TRBJ2-2 provide the parts outside the CDR3, is GAGVSQSPRYKVTKRGQDVALRCDPISGHVSLYWYRQALGQGPEFLTYFNYEAQQDKSGLPNDRFSAERPEGSISTLTIQRTEQRDSAMYRCASSSRGTGELFFGEGSRLTVL.

The chain couples TRBV15 to TRBJ2-7, with no clear D. V was shortened by 1 base and J by 0 bases, with 4 bases between the two germline ends. Germline-derived CDR1 and CDR2 are LNHNV and YYDKDF (reference sequence). CDR3 length equals 13 residues. The chain's CDR3 is CATSRGDSYEQYF. CDR3 bases: TGTGCCACCAGCAGAGGAGACTCCTACGAGCAGTACTTC.

The chain is built from TRBV7-8 and TRBJ1-3; D remains unclear. CDR3 length: 15 residues. V dropped 0 bases and J dropped 2 bases, with 8 bases sitting between them. Germline-derived CDR1 and CDR2 are SGHVS and FQNEAQ. The CDR3 region has the DNA TGTGCCAGCAGCTTAGCAGGGAGGGCTGGAAACACCATATATTTT. Protein product: CASSLAGRAGNTIYF.

The chain is built from TRBV30 and TRBJ1-1; the match to TRBD1 covers 8 bases. This CDR3 has 13 amino acids. Germline V lookup: CDR1 GTSNPN, CDR2 SVGIG (reference sequence). Unmatched junction bases numbered 5, after V lost 4 bases and J lost 4 bases. The CDR3 loop is CAWNRQGTTEAFF. The CDR3 DNA is TGTGCCTGGAACCGACAGGGGACCACTGAAGCTTTCTTT.

This chain joins TRBV18 and TRBJ2-3; TRBD1 is a possible D gene (5 bases). CDR3 length: 12 residues. Between the trimmed V and J ends, which lost 8 bases and 4 bases, there was a span of 10 bases. CDR1 and CDR2 from the germline V gene are KGHSH and LQKENI. The CDR3 DNA reads TGTGCCAGCGGCAGGGATCCAGATACGCAGTATTTT. This codes for CASGRDPDTQYF.

The J gene is TRBJ2-1, the V gene TRBV29-1; 8 bases line up with TRBD2. Germline V gene data show CDR1 as SQVTM and CDR2 as ANQGSEA. With V trimmed by 0 bases and J by 0 bases, 4 bases remained unmatched. The CDR3 is 16 residues long. CDR3: CSVEEGSGSSYNEQFF. CDR3 coding DNA: TGCAGCGTTGAAGAGGGCAGCGGGAGCTCCTACAATGAGCAGTTCTTC.

The chain is built from TRBV6-6 and TRBJ1-5, with TRBD1 matching 8 bases. Germline CDR1 reads MNHNY; CDR2 reads SVGAGI (reference sequence). The CDR3 runs 16 residues. With V trimmed by 4 bases and J by 2 bases, 7 bases remained unmatched. CDR3 bases: TGTGCCAGCAGTTCAAGACAGGGGACGGGCAATCAGCCCCAGCATTTT. It encodes CASSSRQGTGNQPQHF.

The rearrangement joins TRBV9 to TRBJ1-1; D is unresolved. The CDR3 contains 13 residues. With 4 bases removed from V and 0 bases from J, the gap between germline ends came to 7 bases. Germline CDR1 reads SGDLS; CDR2 reads YYNGEE. CDR3 sequence: CASSQNLNTEAFF. The CDR3 bases are TGTGCCAGCAGCCAAAACCTGAACACTGAAGCTTTCTTT.

This clone was seen once. The rearrangement links TRBV5-1 to TRBJ2-1; D is unclear. CDR3 size: 16 residues. Between the trimmed V and J ends, which lost 3 bases and 0 bases, there was a span of 13 bases. Germline CDR1 SGHRS, CDR2 YFSETQ. The CDR3 DNA reads TGCGCCAGCAGCTCCCTTCCCGGTGGCTCCTACAATGAGCAGTTCTTC. This translates into CASSSLPGGSYNEQFF.

V and J are TRBV9 and TRBJ1-5, with a tentative D call TRBD1 (6 bases). In germline, CDR1 is SGDLS, CDR2 YYNGEE. V was trimmed by 0 bases and J by 4 bases, leaving 11 bases between them. The CDR3 contains 15 residues. The CDR3 region is CASSVDEGGNQPQHF. The DNA of the CDR3 is TGTGCCAGCAGCGTAGATGAGGGGGGGAATCAGCCCCAGCATTTT.

This clone was seen a single time. The chain is built from TRBV30 and TRBJ2-1, with TRBD2 identical over 7 bases. This CDR3 contains 13 residues. V lost 7 bases, J lost 5 bases, and 8 bases stayed unmatched. CDR1 and CDR2 from the germline V gene are GTSNPN and SVGIG (reference sequence). The chain's CDR3 is CASRDYKDNEQFF. As DNA, the CDR3 is TGTGCCTCCCGGGACTACAAGGACAATGAGCAGTTCTTC.

The chain recombines TRBV5-1 with TRBJ2-7; D gene unclear. This CDR3 contains 14 residues. Germline V gene lookup returns CDR1 SGHRS and CDR2 YFSETQ. V was pared by 1 base and J by 2 bases, with 10 bases between. In DNA, the CDR3 is TGCGCCAGCAGCTTGTACTATCAAGCCTACGAGCAGTACTTC. This encodes CASSLYYQAYEQYF.

The chain is built from TRBV18 and TRBJ1-1; D is ambiguous. Germline V lookup: CDR1 KGHSH, CDR2 LQKENI. V was shortened by 2 bases and J by 3 bases, with 13 bases between the two germline ends. The CDR3 is 15 residues long. CDR3 in amino acids: CASSPVRNMDTEAFF. The CDR3 nucleotides are TGTGCCAGCTCACCAGTAAGGAATATGGACACTGAAGCTTTCTTT.

V usage is TRBV25-1 and J usage is TRBJ1-3; possible D gene TRBD1, 5 bases. The V end lost 3 bases, the J end lost 1 base, and 19 bases lay between the germline ends. This CDR3 has 18 residues. Looked up from germline, CDR1 is MGHDK and CDR2 is SYGVNS. The DNA of the CDR3 is TGTGCCAGCAGTGACCGGGACCGATCTCAGGAATCTGGAAACACCATATATTTT. It specifies CASSDRDRSQESGNTIYF.

This sequence joins TRBV30 and TRBJ2-3; 14 positions match TRBD2. The length of the CDR3 is 15 residues. From germline, CDR1 is GTSNPN and CDR2 SVGIG (reference sequence). V dropped 5 bases and J dropped 4; count of bases not matched to a gene: 5. The CDR3 nucleotides read TGTGCCTGGGAACCGGGACTAGCGGGAGCAGATACGCAGTATTTT. Translated, it gives CAWEPGLAGADTQYF.